The 2 T cell receptor beta chains listed next were all sequenced from one sample in a study of blood T cell repertoires in COVID-19. The assay was immunoSEQ multiplex PCR, and TCRdb's table has in-frame clones only and misses some. The sample has 150,000 to 200,000 clones, 86% seen once. Sequencing was done on a sample of peripheral blood. The source of these receptors is a man aged 70 or older with active or convalescent COVID-19.

The chain is built from TRBV14 and TRBJ2-7, with 9 bases lining up with TRBD2. The trim removed 2 bases at V and 4 bases at J, leaving 15 bases unmatched. CDR1 is SGHDN and CDR2 is FVKESK in the germline V gene. The CDR3 length is 18 residues. The CDR3 nucleotides are TGTGCCAGCAGCCAAACCTCGACTAGGGTGAGCGGGAGGTACGAGCAGTACTTC. Protein product: CASSQTSTRVSGRYEQYF.

The chain joins TRBV18 to TRBJ1-4; TRBD1 is a possible D gene (5 bases). With 0 bases removed from V and 5 bases from J, the gap between germline ends came to 13 bases. Germline V gene sequence: CDR1 KGHSH, CDR2 LQKENI. This CDR3 spans 16 amino acids. CDR3 in DNA: TGTGCCAGCTCACCACCGGAAGGGGACTCCAATGAAAAACTGTTTTTT. Protein product: CASSPPEGDSNEKLFF.